This T cell receptor (beta chain) emerged from a study of blood T cells in healthy people across ages. Overall study results and limits: CMV status of donors was unknown, possibly confounding expanded clonotype changes. Donors of long life had a larger count of naive CD4+ cells and greater diversity than aged donors.

Together with a sample-barcoded 5' primer, a J-beta primer mix was included in a second PCR lasting roughly 7 to 11 cycles. From the 5' RACE reads, TCRdb called clonotypes with MiXCR, one entry per CDR3 protein. The sample yields around 940,000 distinct CDR3 sequences, just over 50% seen once. The sample providers were healthy Caucasian people from Russia, aged about 6 to 95. Researchers collected 9.5 to 10 milliliters of peripheral blood from every single donor. As regards this clonotype: Its antigen is not identified.

The germline gives CDR1 LGHNA, CDR2 YNFKEQ. Losses at the gene ends were 4 bases for V and 5 bases for J; bases not matched to a gene: 4. This CDR3 contains 15 residues. The receptor's source is a woman aged 60-70 years in good health. The sequencing input was blood. V is TRBV4-2 and J is TRBJ2-1; TRBD2 matches 11 bases. DNA of the CDR3: TGTGCCAGCAGCCTAGCGGGAGGGGGAGACAATGAGCAGTTCTTC. This translates into CASSLAGGGDNEQFF.